This T cell receptor beta chain was found in a study of blood T cell repertoires in COVID-19. Overall study: The origin of the acute and convalescent COVID-19 samples was the United States, Italy and Spain.

As originally analysed: For nucleated cells, counts were estimated from reference gene primer amplification. TCRdb's copy holds only in-frame clones and misses some; the assay was immunoSEQ multiplex PCR. D and trimming were read from the DNA, whereas the V and J calls and clone size are those reported in that table. The sample lists about 250,000 clones, 80% to 90% occurring once. What was sequenced was PBMCs or T cells enriched from blood (not recorded which). This TCR came from a man aged 35 to 55 who had recovered from COVID-19.

Here the CDR3 reads CASSLAWTSGGQFNTGELFF. The DNA for the CDR3 is TGTGCCAGCAGCTTAGCCTGGACTAGCGGGGGACAATTTAACACCGGGGAGCTGTTTTTT. This chain uses TRBV7-7 with TRBJ2-2; 13 positions agree with TRBD2. From germline, CDR1 is SSHAT and CDR2 FNYEAQ (reference sequence). V was clipped by 0 bases and J by 2 bases; unmatched bases: 9. This CDR3 comprises 20 residues.